A selection of T cell receptor beta chains follows, all from one sample in a study of shared clonotypes between healthy human individuals. Assay: immunoSEQ multiplex PCR; the TCRdb copy retains only in-frame clones and omits some. In the table there are some 2,500,000 clones, 80% to 95% of which are singletons. The sequencing input was naive CD4+ T cells from PBMCs. The receptor source for this set is a young man in good health. Some clones in this sample may be carry-over from other donors' samples. Both conserved end residues are part of each CDR3. A D gene is named only where the DNA matches it firmly. Size tells how often a clone was seen (once, few, many) or the class of an expanded clone, and some rows leave it out.

D	V	J	size	CDR3	DNA
TRBD1	TRBV5-1	TRBJ2-1	once	CASSTNPGTGFDEQFF	TGCGCCAGCAGCACTAATCCCGGGACAGGGTTTGATGAGCAGTTCTTC
NA	TRBV6-1	TRBJ1-1	NA	CASMKELNTEAFF	TGTGCCAGCATGAAGGAACTGAACACTGAAGCTTTCTTT
NA	TRBV28	TRBJ2-7	NA	CASNGGLYEQYF	TGTGCCAGCAACGGGGGTTTGTACGAGCAGTACTTC
NA	TRBV7-9	TRBJ2-7	NA	CASSLIGVGEQYF	TGTGCCAGCAGCTTAATAGGGGTCGGGGAGCAGTACTTC
TRBD2	TRBV7-9	TRBJ2-2	NA	CASSLRSGRGDTGELFF	TGTGCCAGCAGCTTGCGGAGCGGGAGGGGAGACACCGGGGAGCTGTTTTTT
NA	TRBV5-1	TRBJ2-1	NA	CASSLNPGSNEQFF	TGCGCCAGCAGCCTCAATCCCGGGTCGAACGAGCAGTTCTTC
NA	TRBV6-1	TRBJ2-1	NA	CASSQTLRTRFF	TGTGCCAGCAGCCAGACACTAAGGACTCGGTTCTTC
NA	TRBV12-5	TRBJ2-1	NA	CASAQSGVNSYNEQFF	TGTGCTAGTGCCCAATCCGGGGTGAACTCCTACAATGAGCAGTTCTTC
TRBD2	TRBV5-1	TRBJ2-1	NA	CASSWGLAGGLGSYNEQFF	TGCGCCAGCAGCTGGGGACTAGCGGGAGGGCTGGGGTCCTACAATGAGCAGTTCTTC
TRBD1	TRBV28	TRBJ1-5	NA	CASSLGDRNQPQHF	TGTGCCAGCAGCTTAGGGGACAGAAATCAGCCCCAGCATTTT
NA	TRBV15	TRBJ2-3	NA	CATSEVRIVAFGTDTQYF	TGTGCCACCAGCGAAGTGAGGATTGTAGCTTTCGGGACAGATACGCAGTATTTT
TRBD1	TRBV6-6	TRBJ1-3	once	CASRDDRVPGNTIYF	TGTGCCAGCAGGGACGACAGGGTCCCAGGAAACACCATATATTTT
TRBD1	TRBV27	TRBJ1-4	NA	CASSQDRGLEKLFF	TGTGCCAGCAGTCAGGACAGGGGGCTGGAAAAACTGTTTTTT
NA	TRBV18	TRBJ2-3	NA	CASSPSSDTQYF	TGTGCCAGCTCACCGTCCTCAGATACGCAGTATTTT
TRBD1	TRBV5-1	TRBJ1-5	NA	CASSRTGGGNQPQHF	TGCGCCAGCAGCAGGACAGGGGGAGGCAATCAGCCCCAGCATTTT
NA	TRBV28	TRBJ2-5	NA	CASSLYGVGYQETQYF	TGTGCCAGCAGTTTATACGGTGTCGGATACCAAGAGACTCAGTACTTC
TRBD1	TRBV9	TRBJ1-1	once	CASSPWTGNTEAFF	TGTGCCAGCAGCCCATGGACAGGGAACACTGAAGCTTTCTTT
TRBD1	TRBV28	TRBJ2-4	NA	CASRKTGAGNIQYF	TGTGCCAGCAGAAAAACAGGGGCTGGTAACATTCAGTACTTC
TRBD2	TRBV10-3	TRBJ2-7	NA	CAISGSGVPYEQYF	TGTGCCATCAGTGGGAGCGGGGTACCCTACGAGCAGTACTTC
NA	TRBV18	TRBJ1-5	NA	CASSPRGAGGNQPQHF	TGTGCCAGCTCACCAAGAGGGGCAGGGGGCAATCAGCCCCAGCATTTT
TRBD2	TRBV6-5	TRBJ2-1	NA	CASSSQLASSYNEQFF	TGTGCCAGCAGTTCCCAACTAGCGAGCTCCTACAATGAGCAGTTCTTC
NA	TRBV7-3	TRBJ2-1	NA	CASSSQQGNEQFF	TGTGCCAGCAGCTCACAACAGGGAAACGAGCAGTTCTTC
NA	TRBV6-1	TRBJ2-5	NA	CASSEAIRTRETQYF	TGTGCCAGCAGTGAAGCGATACGAACCAGAGAGACCCAGTACTTC
NA	TRBV10-3	TRBJ2-6	NA	CAIRGQGSGANVLTF	TGTGCCATCAGGGGACAAGGCTCTGGGGCCAACGTCCTGACTTTC
TRBD2	TRBV7-2	TRBJ2-7	NA	CASSLVLAGVSEQYF	TGTGCCAGCAGCTTAGTGTTAGCGGGAGTTTCCGAGCAGTACTTC